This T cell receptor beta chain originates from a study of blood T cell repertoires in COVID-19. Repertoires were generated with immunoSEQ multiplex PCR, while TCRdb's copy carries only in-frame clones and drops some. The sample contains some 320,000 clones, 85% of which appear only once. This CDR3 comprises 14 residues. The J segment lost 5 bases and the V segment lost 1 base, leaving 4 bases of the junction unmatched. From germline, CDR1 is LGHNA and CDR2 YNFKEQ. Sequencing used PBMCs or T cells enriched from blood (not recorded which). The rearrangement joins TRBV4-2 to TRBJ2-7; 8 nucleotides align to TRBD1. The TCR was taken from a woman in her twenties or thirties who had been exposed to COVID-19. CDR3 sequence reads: CASSQATGDHEQYF. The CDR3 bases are TGTGCCAGCAGCCAAGCGACAGGGGACCACGAGCAGTACTTC.